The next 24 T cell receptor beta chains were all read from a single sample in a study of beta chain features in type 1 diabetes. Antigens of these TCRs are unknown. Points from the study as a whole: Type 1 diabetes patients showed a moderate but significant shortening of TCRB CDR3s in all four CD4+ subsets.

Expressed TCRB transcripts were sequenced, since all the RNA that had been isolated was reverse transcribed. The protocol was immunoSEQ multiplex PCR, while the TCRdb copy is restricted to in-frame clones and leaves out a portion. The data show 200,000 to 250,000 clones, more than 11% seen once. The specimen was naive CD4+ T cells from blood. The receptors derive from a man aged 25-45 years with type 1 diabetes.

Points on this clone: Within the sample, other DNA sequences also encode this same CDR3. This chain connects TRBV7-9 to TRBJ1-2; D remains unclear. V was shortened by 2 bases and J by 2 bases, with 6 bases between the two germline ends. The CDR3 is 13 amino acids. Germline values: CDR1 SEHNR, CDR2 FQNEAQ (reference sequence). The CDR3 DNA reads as TGTGCCAGCAGCTTACCAGGAAACTATGGCTACACCTTC. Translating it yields CASSLPGNYGYTF.

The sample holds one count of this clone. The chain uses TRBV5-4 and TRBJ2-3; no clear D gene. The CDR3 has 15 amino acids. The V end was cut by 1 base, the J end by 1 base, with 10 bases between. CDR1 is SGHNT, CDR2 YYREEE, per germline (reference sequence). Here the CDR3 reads CASSLTTGGTDTQYF. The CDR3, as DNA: TGTGCCAGCAGCTTGACGACTGGCGGCACAGATACGCAGTATTTT.

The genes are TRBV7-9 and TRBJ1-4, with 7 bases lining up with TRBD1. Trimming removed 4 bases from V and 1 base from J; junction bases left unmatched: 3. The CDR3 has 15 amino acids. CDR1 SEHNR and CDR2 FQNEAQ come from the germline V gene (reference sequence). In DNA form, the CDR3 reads TGTGCCAGCAGCTCCCGACAGGGAACTAATGAAAAACTGTTTTTT. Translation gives CASSSRQGTNEKLFF.

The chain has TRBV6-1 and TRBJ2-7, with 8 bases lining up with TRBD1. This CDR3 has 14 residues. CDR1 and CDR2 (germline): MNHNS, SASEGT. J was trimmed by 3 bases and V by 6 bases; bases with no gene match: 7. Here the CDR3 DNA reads TGTGCCAGCAGCGGGGGACAGGCCTACTACGAGCAGTACTTC. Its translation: CASSGGQAYYEQYF.

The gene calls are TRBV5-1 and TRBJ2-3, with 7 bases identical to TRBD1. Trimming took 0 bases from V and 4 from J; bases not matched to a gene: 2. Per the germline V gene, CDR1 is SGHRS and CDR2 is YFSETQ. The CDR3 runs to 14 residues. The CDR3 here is CASSLGDSSDTQYF. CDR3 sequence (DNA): TGCGCCAGCAGCTTGGGGGACAGTTCAGATACGCAGTATTTT.

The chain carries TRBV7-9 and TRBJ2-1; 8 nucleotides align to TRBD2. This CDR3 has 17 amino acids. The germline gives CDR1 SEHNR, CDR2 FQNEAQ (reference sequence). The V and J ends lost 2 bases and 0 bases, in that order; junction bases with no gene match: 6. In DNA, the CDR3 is TGTGCCAGCAGCTTACTGGCAAGCGGGAGCTCCTACAATGAGCAGTTCTTC. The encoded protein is CASSLLASGSSYNEQFF. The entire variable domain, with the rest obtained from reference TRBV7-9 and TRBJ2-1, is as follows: DTGVSQNPRHKITKRGQNVTFRCDPISEHNRLYWYRQTLGQGPEFLTYFQNEAQLEKSRLLSDRFSAERPKGSFSTLEIQRTEQGDSAMYLCASSLLASGSSYNEQFFGPGTRLTVL.

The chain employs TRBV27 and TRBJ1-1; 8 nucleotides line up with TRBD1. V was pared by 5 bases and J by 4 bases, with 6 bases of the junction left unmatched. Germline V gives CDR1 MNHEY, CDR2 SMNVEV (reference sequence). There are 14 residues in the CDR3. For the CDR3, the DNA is TGTGCCAGCAGTCTCCGACAGGGGATCACTGAAGCTTTCTTT. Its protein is CASSLRQGITEAFF.

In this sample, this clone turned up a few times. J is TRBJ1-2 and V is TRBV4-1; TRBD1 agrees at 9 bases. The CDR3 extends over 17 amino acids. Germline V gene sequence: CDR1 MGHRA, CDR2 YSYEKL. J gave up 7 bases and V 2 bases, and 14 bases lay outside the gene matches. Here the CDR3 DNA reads TGCGCCAGCAGCCAAACCGGGACAGGGACTAGGGGTGGTGGCTACACCTTC. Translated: CASSQTGTGTRGGGYTF.

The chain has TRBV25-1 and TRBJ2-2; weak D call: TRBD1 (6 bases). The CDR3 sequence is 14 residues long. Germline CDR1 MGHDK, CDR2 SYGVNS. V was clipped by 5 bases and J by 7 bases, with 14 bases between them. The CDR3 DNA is TGTGCCAGCAGTACCGACAGGAACGGCGGGGAGCTGTTTTTT. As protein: CASSTDRNGGELFF.

CDR3 protein: CASSPAGDYGYTF. The CDR3 DNA reads as TGTGCCAGCAGTCCGGCAGGGGACTATGGCTACACCTTC. J is TRBJ1-2 and V is TRBV5-6, with D possibly TRBD1 on 6 matching bases. Trimming shortened V by 5 bases and J by 3 bases, and 11 bases separated the two germline ends. Germline V gene lookup returns CDR1 SGHDT and CDR2 YYEEEE. The CDR3 is 13 amino acids.

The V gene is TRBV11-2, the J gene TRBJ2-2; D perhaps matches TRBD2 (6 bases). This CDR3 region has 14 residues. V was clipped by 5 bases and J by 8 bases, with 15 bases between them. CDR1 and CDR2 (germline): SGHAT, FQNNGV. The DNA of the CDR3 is TGTGCCAGCAGCGCGGGACCGATAGGGGGGGAGCTGTTTTTT. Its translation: CASSAGPIGGELFF.

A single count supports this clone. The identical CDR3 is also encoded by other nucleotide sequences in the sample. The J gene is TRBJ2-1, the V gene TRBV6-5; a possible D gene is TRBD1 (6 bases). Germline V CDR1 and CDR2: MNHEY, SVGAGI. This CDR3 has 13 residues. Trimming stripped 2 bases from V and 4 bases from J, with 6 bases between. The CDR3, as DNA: TGTGCCAGCAGTTACAGGGGGTACAATGAGCAGTTCTTC. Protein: CASSYRGYNEQFF.

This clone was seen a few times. The DNA of the CDR3 is TGCGCCAGCAGCTTAGCGGGGGCCCCTTACAATGAGCAGTTCTTC. It is translated as CASSLAGAPYNEQFF. The chain carries TRBV5-1 and TRBJ2-1; TRBD2 agrees at 8 bases. The CDR3 contains 15 residues. The J segment lost 4 bases and the V segment lost 2 bases, leaving 5 bases of the junction unmatched. Germline assignment: CDR1 SGHRS and CDR2 YFSETQ. Variable domain in full (rest from reference TRBV5-1 and TRBJ2-1): KAGVTQTPRYLIKTRGQQVTLSCSPISGHRSVSWYQQTPGQGLQFLFEYFSETQRNKGNFPGRFSGRQFSNSRSEMNVSTLELGDSALYLCASSLAGAPYNEQFFGPGTRLTVL.

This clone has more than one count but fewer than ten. The CDR3, as DNA: TGTGCCAGCAGATCGGGACAGGAATATGGCTACACCTTC. Translating gives CASRSGQEYGYTF. The chain links TRBV27 to TRBJ1-2; TRBD1 matches at 8 bases. Trimming cost V 6 bases and J 5 bases; bases outside gene matches: 5. Germline values: CDR1 MNHEY, CDR2 SMNVEV (reference sequence). This CDR3 comprises 13 residues.

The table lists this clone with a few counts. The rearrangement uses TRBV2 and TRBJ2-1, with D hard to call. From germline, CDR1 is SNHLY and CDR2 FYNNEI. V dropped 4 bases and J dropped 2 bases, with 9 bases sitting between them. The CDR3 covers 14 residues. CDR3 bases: TGTGCCAGCAGTGCTAGGAGCACCTACAATGAGCAGTTCTTC. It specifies CASSARSTYNEQFF.

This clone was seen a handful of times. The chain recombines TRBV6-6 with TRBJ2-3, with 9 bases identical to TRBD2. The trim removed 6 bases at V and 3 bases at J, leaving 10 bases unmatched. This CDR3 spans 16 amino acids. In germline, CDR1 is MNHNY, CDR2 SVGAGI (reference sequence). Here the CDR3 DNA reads TGTGCCAGCAGCCCTCATCCTAGCGGGACGACAGATACGCAGTATTTT. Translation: CASSPHPSGTTDTQYF.

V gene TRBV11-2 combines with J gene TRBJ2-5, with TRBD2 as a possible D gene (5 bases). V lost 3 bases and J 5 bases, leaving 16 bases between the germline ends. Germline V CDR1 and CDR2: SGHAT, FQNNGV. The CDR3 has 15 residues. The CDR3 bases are TGTGCCAGCAGCTTGGACGGGGTGGCGAGGGAGACCCAGTACTTC. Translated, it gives CASSLDGVARETQYF.

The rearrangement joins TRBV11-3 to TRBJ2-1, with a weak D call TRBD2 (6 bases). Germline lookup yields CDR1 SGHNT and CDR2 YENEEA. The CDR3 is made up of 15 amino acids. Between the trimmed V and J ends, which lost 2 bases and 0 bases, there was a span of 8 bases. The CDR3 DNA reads TGTGCCAGCAGCTTAACTAGCAGCTCCTACAATGAGCAGTTCTTC. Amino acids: CASSLTSSSYNEQFF.

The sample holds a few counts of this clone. The CDR3 DNA is TGCGCCAGCAGCTTCGGACAGGGCCTTAATGAAAAACTGTTTTTT. Translated: CASSFGQGLNEKLFF. V usage is TRBV5-1 and J usage is TRBJ1-4; 8 positions match TRBD1. V shed 2 bases and J 4 bases; nucleotides not matched to a gene: 4. The CDR3 totals 15 residues. From germline, CDR1 is SGHRS and CDR2 YFSETQ.

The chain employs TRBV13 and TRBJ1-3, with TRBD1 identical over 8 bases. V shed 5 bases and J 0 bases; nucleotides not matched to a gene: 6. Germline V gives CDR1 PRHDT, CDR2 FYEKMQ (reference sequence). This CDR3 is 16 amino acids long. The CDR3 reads CASSLRTGPSGNTIYF. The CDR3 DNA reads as TGTGCCAGCAGCCTCCGGACAGGGCCCTCTGGAAACACCATATATTTT.

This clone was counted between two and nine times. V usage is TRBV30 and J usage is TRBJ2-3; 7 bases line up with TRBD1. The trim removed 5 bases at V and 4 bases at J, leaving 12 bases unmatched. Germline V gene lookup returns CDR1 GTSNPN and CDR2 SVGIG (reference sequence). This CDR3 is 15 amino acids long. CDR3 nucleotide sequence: TGTGCCTGGGGACCGACAGGGTGGAGGTCAGATACGCAGTATTTT. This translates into CAWGPTGWRSDTQYF.

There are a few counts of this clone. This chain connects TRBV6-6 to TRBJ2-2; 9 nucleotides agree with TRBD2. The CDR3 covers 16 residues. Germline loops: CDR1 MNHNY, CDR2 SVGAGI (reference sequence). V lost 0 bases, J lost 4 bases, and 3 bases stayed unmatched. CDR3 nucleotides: TGTGCCAGCAGTTACTCTCCTAGCGGGATCACCGGGGAGCTGTTTTTT. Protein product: CASSYSPSGITGELFF.

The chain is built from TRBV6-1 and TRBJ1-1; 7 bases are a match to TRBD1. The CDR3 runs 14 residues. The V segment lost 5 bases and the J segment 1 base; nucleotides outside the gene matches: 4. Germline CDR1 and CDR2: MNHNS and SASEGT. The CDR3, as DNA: TGTGCCAGCAGTCACGGGACAGCGAACACTGAAGCTTTCTTT. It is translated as CASSHGTANTEAFF.

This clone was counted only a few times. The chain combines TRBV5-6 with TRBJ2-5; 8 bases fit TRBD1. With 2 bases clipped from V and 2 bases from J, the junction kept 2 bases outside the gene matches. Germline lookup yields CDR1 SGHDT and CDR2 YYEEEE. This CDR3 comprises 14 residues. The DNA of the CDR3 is TGTGCCAGCAGCTTCAACAGGGGGCAAGAGACCCAGTACTTC. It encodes CASSFNRGQETQYF. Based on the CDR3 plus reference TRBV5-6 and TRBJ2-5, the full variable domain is DAGVTQSPTHLIKTRGQQVTLRCSPKSGHDTVSWYQQALGQGPQFIFQYYEEEERQRGNFPDRFSGHQFPNYSSELNVNALLLGDSALYLCASSFNRGQETQYFGPGTRLLVL.